This T cell receptor (beta chain) was identified in a study of blood T cell repertoires in COVID-19. Across the study: From T cells, B-cell-depleted T cells, or PBMCs came the material, which was cDNA or gDNA.

This clone has only one observation. The length of the CDR3 is 13 residues. The germline V and J ends were trimmed by 5 bases and 3 bases, with 10 bases remaining between them. From germline, CDR1 is WNHNN and CDR2 SYGVQD (reference sequence). Two negative PCRs, clearance, or symptom resolution had been documented for recovered Cohort 3 donors. In the original workflow: Researchers report that nucleated cell counts were estimated from reference gene primer amplification. The protocol was immunoSEQ multiplex PCR, while the TCRdb copy is restricted to in-frame clones and leaves out a portion. V and J calls and clone size come straight from that table; D and trimming were deduced from the DNA. The sample includes around 140,000 clones, roughly 78% of them seen just once.

The V gene is TRBV10-1, the J gene TRBJ1-1; a weak D match, TRBD1 (6 bases). The TCR originated in a woman aged 45-60 years who had recovered from COVID-19. The material sequenced was PBMCs or T cells enriched from blood (not recorded which). The DNA for the CDR3 is TGCGCCAGCAGTCAAGGGGGGGACACTGAAGCTTTCTTT. Translating gives CASSQGGDTEAFF.